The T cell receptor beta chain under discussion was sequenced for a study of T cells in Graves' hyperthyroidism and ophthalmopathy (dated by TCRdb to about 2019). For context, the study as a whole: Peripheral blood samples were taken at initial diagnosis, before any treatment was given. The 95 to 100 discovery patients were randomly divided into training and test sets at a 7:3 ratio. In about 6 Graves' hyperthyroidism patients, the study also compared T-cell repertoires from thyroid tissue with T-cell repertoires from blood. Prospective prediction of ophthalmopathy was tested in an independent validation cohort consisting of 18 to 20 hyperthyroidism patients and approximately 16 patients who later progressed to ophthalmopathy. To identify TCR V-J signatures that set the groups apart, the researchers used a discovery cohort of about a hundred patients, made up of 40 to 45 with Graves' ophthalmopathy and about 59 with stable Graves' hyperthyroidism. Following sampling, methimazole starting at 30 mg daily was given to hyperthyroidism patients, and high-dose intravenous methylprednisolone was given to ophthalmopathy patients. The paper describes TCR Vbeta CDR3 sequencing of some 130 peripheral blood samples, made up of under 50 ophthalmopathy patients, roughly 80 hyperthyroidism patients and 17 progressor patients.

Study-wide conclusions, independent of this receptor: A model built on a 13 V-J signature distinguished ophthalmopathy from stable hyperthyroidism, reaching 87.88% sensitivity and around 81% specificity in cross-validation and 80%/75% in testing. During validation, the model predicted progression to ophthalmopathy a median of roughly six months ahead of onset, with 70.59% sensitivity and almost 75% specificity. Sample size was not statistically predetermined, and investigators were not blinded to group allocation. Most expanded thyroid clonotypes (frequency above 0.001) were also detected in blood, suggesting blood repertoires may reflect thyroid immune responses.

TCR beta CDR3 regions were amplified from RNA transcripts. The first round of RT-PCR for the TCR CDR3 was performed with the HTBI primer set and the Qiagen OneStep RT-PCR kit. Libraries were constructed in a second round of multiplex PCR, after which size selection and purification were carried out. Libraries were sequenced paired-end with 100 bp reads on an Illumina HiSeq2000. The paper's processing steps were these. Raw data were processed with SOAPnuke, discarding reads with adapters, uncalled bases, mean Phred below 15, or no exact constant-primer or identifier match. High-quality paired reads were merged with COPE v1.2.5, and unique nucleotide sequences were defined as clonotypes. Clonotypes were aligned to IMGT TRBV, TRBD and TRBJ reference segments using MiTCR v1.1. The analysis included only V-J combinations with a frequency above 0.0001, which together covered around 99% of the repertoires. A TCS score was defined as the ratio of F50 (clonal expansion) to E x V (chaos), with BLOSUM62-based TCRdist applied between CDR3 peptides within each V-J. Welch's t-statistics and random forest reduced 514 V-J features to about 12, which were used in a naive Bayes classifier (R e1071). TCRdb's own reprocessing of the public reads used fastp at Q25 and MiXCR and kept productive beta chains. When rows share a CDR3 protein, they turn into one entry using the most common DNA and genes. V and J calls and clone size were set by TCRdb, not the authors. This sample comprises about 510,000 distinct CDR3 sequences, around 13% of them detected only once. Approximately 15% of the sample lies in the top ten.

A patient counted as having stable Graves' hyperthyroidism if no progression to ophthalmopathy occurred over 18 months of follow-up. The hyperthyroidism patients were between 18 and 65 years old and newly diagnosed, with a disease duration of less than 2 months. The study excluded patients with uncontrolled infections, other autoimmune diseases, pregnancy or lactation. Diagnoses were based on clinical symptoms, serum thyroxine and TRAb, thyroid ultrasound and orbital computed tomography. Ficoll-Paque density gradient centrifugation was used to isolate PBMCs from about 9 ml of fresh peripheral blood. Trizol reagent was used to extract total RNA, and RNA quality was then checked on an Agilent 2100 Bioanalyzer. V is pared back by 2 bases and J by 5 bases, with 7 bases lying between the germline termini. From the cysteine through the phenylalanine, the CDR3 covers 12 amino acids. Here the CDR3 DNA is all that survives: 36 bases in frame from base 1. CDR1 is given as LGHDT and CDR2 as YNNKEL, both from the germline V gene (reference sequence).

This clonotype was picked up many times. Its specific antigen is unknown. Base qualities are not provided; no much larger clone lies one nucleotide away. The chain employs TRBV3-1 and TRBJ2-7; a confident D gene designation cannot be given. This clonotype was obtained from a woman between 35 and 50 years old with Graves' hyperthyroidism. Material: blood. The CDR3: CASSQTVDEQYF. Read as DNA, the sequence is TGTGCCAGCAGCCAAACCGTAGACGAGCAGTACTTC.